The sequence of this TCR beta chain was determined in a study of cytomegalovirus exposure and HLA in healthy donors. Overall study: The same platform was used for the 100 to 150 validation repertoires and the 500 to 700 first-cohort repertoires, a later analysis reported. Regarding the study as a whole: Reportedly, cytomegalovirus status was diagnosed with high sensitivity and specificity. Cytomegalovirus association was listed for 150 or so TCR beta chains.

Comment on this clone: The antigen remains unidentified.

The repertoire was sequenced with immunoSEQ multiplex PCR; TCRdb's copy has only in-frame clones and lacks some. The sample records about 79,000 clones, 80% to 95% being singletons. Donors came from a validation cohort of over 100 subjects, distinct from the first 666-subject cohort. Per germline, CDR1 SNHLY and CDR2 FYNNEI. V lost 8 bases, J lost 3 bases, and 3 bases stayed unmatched. CDR3 size: 14 residues. Material for sequencing was PBMCs. The TCR sequence derives from a woman aged 25 to 39 in good health and CMV-seronegative. This sequence joins TRBV2 and TRBJ2-6; 8 bases are shared with TRBD1. This CDR3 is CASRTGFGANVLTF. CDR3 bases: TGTGCCAGCCGGACAGGGTTTGGGGCCAACGTCCTGACTTTC.